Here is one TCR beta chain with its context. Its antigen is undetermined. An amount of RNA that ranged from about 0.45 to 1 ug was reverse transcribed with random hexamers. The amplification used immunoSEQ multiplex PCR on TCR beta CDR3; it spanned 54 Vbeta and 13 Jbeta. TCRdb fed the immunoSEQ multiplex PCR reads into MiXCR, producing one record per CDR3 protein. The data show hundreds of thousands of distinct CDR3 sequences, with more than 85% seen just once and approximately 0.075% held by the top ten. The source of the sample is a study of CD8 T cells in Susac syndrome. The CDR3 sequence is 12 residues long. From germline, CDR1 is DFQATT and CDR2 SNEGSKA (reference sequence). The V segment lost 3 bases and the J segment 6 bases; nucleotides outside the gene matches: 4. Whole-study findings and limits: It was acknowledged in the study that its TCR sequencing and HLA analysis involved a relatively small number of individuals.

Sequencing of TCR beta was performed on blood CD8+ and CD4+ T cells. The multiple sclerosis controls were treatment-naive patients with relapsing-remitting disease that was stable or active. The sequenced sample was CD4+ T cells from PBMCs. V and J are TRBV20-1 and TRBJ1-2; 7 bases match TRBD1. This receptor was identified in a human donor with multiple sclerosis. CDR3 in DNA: TGCAGTGCTAGTGTCAGGGGGAATGGCTACACCTTC. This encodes CSASVRGNGYTF.